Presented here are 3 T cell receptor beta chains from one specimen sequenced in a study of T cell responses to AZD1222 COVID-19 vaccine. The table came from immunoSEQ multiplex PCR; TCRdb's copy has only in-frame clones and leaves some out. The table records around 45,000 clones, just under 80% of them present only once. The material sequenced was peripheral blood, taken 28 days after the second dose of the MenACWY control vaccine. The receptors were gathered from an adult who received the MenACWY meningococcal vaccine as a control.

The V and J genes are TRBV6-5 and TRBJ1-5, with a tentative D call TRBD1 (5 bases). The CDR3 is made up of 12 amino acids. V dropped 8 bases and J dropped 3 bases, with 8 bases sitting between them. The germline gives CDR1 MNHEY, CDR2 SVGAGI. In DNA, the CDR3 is TGTGCCAGCGGGGCAGACAATCAGCCCCAGCATTTT. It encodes CASGADNQPQHF.

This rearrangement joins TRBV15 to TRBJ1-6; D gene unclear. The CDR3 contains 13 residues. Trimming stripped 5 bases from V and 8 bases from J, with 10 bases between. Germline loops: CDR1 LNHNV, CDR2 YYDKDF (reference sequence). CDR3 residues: CATSGRRDSPLHF. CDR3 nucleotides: TGTGCCACCAGCGGACGACGTGATTCACCCCTCCACTTT.

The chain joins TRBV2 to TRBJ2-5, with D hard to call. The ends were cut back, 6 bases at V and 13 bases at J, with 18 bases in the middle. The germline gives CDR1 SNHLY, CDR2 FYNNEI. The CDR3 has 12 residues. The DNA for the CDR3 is TGTGCCAGCAGCCCTTCTCTGTCGGGCCCGTACTTC. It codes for CASSPSLSGPYF.